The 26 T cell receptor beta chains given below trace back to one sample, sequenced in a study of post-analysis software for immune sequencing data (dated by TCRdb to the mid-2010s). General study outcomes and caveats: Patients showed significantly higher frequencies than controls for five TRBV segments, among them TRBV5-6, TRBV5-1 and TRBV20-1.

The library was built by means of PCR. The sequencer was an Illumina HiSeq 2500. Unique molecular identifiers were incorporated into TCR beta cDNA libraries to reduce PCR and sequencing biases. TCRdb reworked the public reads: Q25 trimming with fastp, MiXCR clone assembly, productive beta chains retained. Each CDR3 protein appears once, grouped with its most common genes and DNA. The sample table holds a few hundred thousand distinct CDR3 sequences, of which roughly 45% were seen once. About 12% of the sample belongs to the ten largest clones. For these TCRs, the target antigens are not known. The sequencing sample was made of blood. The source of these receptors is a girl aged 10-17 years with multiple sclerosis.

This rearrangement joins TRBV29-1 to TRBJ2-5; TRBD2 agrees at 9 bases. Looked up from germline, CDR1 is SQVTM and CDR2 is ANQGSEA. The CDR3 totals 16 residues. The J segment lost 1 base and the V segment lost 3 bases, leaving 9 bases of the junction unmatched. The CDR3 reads CSVDLREGPIQETQYF. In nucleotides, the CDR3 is TGCAGCGTTGATTTGCGGGAGGGCCCGATCCAAGAGACCCAGTACTTC.

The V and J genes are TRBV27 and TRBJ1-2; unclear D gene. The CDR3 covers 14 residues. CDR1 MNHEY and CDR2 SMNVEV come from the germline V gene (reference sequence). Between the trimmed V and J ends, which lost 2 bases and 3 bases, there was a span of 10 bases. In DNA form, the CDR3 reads TGTGCCAGCAGTTTAGCGGGAACAGACTATGGCTACACCTTC. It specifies CASSLAGTDYGYTF.

The CDR3 region has the DNA TGCAGTGCCAAAGAGACTAGCGGGAGGGGCTACAATGAGCAGTTCTTC. Translation gives CSAKETSGRGYNEQFF. The chain has TRBV20-1 and TRBJ2-1; 14 bases agree with TRBD2. Germline values: CDR1 DFQATT, CDR2 SNEGSKA (reference sequence). V dropped 6 bases and J dropped 3; count of bases not matched to a gene: 7. This CDR3 is built from 16 residues.

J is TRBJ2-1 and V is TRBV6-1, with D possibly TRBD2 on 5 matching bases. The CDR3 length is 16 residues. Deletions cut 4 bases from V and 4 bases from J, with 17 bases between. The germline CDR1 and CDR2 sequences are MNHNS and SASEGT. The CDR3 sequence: CASSAGSPTFYNEQFF. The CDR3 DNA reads TGTGCCAGCAGTGCGGGGAGTCCAACTTTTTACAATGAGCAGTTCTTC.

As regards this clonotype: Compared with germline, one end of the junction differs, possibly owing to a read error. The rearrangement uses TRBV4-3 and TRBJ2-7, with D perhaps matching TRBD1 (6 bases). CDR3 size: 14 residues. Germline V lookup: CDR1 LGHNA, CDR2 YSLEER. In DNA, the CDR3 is TGCGCCTGCAGCCAAGATCGAGGGGGATACGAGCAGTACTTC. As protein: CACSQDRGGYEQYF.

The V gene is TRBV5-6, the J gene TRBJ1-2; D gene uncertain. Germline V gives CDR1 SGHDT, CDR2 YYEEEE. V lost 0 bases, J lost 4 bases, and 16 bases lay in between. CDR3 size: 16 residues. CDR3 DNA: TGTGCCAGCAGCTTGGGAGGGCGGGGTCCTACCTATGGCTACACCTTC. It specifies CASSLGGRGPTYGYTF.

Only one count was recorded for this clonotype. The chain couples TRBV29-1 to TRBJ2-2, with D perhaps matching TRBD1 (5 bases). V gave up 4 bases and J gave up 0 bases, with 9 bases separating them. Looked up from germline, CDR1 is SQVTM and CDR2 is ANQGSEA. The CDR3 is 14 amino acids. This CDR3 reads CSVGQGANTGELFF. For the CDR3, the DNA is TGCAGCGTTGGTCAGGGTGCGAACACCGGGGAGCTGTTTTTT.

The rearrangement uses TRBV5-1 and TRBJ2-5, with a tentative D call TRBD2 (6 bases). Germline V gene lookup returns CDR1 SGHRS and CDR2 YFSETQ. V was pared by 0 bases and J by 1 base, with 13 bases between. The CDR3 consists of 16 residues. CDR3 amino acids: CASSLGARDFQETQYF. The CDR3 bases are TGCGCCAGCAGCTTGGGAGCACGGGACTTCCAAGAGACCCAGTACTTC.

CDR3 DNA sequence: TGCAGCGTCGTCAGCGGGAGGACAACCTACGAGCAGTACTTC. It is translated as CSVVSGRTTYEQYF. The genes are TRBV29-1 and TRBJ2-7, with 9 bases lining up with TRBD2. J gave up 2 bases and V 6 bases, and 8 bases lay outside the gene matches. Germline V gives CDR1 SQVTM, CDR2 ANQGSEA. The CDR3 has 14 residues.

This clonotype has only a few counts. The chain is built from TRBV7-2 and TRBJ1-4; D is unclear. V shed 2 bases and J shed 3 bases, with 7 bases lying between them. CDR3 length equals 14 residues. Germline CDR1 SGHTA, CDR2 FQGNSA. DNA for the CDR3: TGTGCCAGCAGCTTATACGGGGCTAATGAAAAACTGTTTTTT. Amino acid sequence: CASSLYGANEKLFF.

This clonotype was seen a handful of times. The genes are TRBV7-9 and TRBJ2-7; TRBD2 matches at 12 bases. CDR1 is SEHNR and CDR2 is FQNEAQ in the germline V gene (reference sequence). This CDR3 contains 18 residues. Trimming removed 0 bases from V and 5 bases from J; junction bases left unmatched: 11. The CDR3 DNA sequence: TGTGCCAGCAGCTTAGCATTCAGTCTAGCGGGAGGGCACAACGAGCAGTACTTC. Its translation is CASSLAFSLAGGHNEQYF.

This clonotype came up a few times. The CDR3 here is CASTVTSGFNNEQFF. The CDR3 DNA reads as TGTGCCAGCACCGTTACTAGCGGATTCAACAATGAGCAGTTCTTC. The chain carries TRBV12-3 or TRBV12-4 and TRBJ2-1; 8 positions agree with TRBD2. The CDR3 extends over 15 amino acids. The V segment lost 7 bases and the J segment 5 bases; nucleotides outside the gene matches: 10.

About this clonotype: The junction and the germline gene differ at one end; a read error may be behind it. Written as DNA, the CDR3 is TGTGCCAGCAGTTTAAGCATCCAGCAGCGGACTAGCACAGATACGCGGTATTTT. Translating gives CASSLSIQQRTSTDTRYF. This chain joins TRBV27 and TRBJ2-3, with TRBD2 identical over 8 bases. In germline, CDR1 is MNHEY, CDR2 SMNVEV (reference sequence). This CDR3 contains 18 residues.

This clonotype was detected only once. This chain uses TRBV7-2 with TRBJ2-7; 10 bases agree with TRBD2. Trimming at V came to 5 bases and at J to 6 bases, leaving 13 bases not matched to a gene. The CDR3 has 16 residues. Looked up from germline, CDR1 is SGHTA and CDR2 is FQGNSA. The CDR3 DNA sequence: TGTGCCAGCAGCCCTGATAGCGGGAGGCCCTCTCTCGAGCAGTACTTC. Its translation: CASSPDSGRPSLEQYF.

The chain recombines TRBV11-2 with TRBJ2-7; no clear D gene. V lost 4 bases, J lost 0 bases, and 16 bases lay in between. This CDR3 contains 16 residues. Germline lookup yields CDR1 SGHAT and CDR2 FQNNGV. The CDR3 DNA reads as TGTGCCAGCAGCTCTCCTCCCGGGCGGATCTCCTACGAGCAGTACTTC. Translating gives CASSSPPGRISYEQYF.

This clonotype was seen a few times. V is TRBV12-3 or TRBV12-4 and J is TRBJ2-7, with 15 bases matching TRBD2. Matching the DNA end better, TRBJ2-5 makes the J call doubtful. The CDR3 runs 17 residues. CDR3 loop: CASSRTSGRAGQETQYF. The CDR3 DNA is TGTGCCAGCAGTCGGACTAGCGGGAGGGCCGGACAAGAGACCCAGTACTTC.

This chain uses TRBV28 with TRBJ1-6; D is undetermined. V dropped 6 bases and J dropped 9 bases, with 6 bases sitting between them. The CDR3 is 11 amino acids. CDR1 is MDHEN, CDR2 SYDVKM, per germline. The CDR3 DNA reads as TGTGCCAGCAGCCGCATTTCACCCCTCCACTTT. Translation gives CASSRISPLHF.

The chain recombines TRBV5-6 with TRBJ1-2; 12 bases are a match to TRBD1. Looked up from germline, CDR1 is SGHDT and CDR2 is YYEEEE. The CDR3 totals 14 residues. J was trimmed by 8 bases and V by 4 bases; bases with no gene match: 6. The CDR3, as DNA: TGTGCCAGCAGCCTCTGGGACAGGGGGCTGGGCTACACCTTC. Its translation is CASSLWDRGLGYTF.

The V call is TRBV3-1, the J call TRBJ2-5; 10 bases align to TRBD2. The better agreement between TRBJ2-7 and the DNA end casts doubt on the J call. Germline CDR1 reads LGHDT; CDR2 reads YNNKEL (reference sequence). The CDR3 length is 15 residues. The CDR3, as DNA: TGTGCCAGCAGCCAACGGACTAGCGGCGTCTACGAGCAGTACTTC. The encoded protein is CASSQRTSGVYEQYF.

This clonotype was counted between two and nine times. CDR3 DNA: TGCAGCGTTCTGGCACCTACGGCGGGCGAGCAGTACTTC. It encodes CSVLAPTAGEQYF. The rearrangement uses TRBV29-1 and TRBJ2-7; D perhaps matches TRBD2 (5 bases). The CDR3 length is 13 residues. Germline assignment: CDR1 SQVTM and CDR2 ANQGSEA. Trimming shortened V by 5 bases and J by 6 bases, and 17 bases separated the two germline ends.

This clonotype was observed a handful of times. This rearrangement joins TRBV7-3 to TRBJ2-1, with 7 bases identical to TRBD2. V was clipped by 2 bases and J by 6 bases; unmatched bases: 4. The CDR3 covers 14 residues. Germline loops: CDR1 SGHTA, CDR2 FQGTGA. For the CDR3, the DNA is TGTGCCAGCAGCTTAGCGGGAGTGCTCAATGAGCAGTTCTTC. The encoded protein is CASSLAGVLNEQFF.

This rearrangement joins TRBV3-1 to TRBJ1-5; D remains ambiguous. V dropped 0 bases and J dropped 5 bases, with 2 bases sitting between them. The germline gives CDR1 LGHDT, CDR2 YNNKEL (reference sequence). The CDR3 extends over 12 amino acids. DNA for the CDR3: TGTGCCAGCAGCCAAGAGGATCAGCCCCAGCATTTT. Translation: CASSQEDQPQHF.

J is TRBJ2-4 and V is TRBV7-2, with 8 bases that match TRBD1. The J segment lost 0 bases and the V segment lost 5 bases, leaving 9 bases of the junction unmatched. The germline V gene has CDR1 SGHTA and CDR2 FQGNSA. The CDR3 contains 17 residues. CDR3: CASSIQGAALAKNIQYF. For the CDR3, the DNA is TGTGCCAGCAGCATCCAGGGGGCGGCGCTAGCCAAAAACATTCAGTACTTC.

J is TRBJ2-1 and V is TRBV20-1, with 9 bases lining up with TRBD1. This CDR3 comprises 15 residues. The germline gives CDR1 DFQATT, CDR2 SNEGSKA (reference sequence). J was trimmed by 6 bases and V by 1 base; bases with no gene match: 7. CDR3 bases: TGCAGTGCTAGAGCGACAGGGGGAGTGGGCAATGAGCAGTTCTTC. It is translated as CSARATGGVGNEQFF.

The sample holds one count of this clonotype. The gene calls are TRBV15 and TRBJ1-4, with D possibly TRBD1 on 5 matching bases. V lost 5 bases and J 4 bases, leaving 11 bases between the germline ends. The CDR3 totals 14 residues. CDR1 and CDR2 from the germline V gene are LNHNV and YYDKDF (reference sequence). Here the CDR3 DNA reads TGTGCCACCAGCCCCCGGGACCGTAATGAAAAACTGTTTTTT. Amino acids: CATSPRDRNEKLFF.

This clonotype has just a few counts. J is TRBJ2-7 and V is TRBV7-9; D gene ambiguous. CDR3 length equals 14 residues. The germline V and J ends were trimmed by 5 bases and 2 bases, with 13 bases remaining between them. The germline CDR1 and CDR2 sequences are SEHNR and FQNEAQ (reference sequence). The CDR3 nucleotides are TGTGCCAGCAGCCCGGGCTTGCGAACCTACGAGCAGTACTTC. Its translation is CASSPGLRTYEQYF.